The clone carrying this T cell receptor beta chain showed up many times. The data stem from a study of blood T cells in healthy people across ages. The CDR3 consists of 11 residues. Looked up from germline, CDR1 is SGHKS and CDR2 is YYEKEE (reference sequence). The V and J ends lost 3 bases and 8 bases respectively, with 6 bases between them. Next came a second PCR, run for about 7 to 12 cycles, which used a sample-barcoded 5' primer along with a J-beta primer mix. Each CDR3 protein is one row after TCRdb ran MiXCR on the 5' RACE reads. The sample comprises 1.5 million to 2 million distinct CDR3 sequences, 28% of which are singletons, and 6.5% to 8.5% rests with the top ten.

The V gene is TRBV5-5, the J gene TRBJ2-1; D remains unclear. The source of this sequence is a woman younger than 45 in good health. Specimen: blood. CDR3 in DNA: TGTGCCAGCAGCTCGGGTCATGAGCAGTTCTTC. It encodes CASSSGHEQFF.